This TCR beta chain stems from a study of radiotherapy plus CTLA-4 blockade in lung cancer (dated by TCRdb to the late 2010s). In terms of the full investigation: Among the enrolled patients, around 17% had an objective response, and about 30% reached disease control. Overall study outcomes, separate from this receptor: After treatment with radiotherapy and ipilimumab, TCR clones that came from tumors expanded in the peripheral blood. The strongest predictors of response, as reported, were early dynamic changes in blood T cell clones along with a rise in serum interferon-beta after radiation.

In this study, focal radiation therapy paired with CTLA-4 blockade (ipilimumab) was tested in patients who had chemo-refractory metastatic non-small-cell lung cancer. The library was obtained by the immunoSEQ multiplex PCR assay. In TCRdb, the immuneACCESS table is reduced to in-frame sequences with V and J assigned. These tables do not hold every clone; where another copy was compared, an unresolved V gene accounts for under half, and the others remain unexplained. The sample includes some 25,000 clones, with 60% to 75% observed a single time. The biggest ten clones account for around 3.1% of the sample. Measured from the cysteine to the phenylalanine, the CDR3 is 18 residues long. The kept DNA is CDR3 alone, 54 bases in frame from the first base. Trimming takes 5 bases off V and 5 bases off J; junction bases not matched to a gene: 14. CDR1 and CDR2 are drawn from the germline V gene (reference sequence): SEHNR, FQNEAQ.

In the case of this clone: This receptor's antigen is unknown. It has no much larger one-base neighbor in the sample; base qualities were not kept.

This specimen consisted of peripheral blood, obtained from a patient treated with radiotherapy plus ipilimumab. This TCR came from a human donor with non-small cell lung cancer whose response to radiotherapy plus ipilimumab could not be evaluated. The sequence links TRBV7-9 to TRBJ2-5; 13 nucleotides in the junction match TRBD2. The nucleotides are TGTGCCAGCAGCCTAAAGACTAGCGGGAGGAGCCTCGGGGAGACCCAGTACTTC. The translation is CASSLKTSGRSLGETQYF.